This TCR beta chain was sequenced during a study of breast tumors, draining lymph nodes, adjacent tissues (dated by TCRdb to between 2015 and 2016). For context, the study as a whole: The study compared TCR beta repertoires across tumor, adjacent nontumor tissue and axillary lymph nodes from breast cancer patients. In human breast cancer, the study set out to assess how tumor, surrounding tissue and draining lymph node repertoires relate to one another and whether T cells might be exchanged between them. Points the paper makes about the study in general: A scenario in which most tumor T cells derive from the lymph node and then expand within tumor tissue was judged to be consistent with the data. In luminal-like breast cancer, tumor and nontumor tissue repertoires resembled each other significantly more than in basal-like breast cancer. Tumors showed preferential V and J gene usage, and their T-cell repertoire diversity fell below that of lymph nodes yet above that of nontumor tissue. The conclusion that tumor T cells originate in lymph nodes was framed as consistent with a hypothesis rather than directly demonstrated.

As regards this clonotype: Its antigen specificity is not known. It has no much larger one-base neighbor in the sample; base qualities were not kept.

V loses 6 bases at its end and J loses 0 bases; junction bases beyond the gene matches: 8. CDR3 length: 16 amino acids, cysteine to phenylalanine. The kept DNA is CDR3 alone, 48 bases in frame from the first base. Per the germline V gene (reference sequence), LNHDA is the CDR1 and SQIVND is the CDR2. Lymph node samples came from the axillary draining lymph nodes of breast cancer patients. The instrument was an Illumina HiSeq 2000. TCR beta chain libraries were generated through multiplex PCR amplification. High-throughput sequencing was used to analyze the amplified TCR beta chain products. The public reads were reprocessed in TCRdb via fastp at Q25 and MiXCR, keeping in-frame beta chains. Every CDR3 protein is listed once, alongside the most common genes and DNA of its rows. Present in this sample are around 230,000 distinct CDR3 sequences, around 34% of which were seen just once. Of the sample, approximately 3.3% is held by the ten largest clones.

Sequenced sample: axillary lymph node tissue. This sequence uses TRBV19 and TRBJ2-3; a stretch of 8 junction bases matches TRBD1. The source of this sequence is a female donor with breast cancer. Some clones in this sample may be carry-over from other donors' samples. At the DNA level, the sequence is TGTGCCAGTAGGCTTGGGACAGGCGCTAGCACAGATACGCAGTATTTT. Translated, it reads CASRLGTGASTDTQYF. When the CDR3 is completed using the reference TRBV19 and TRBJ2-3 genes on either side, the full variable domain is DGGITQSPKYLFRKEGQNVTLSCEQNLNHDAMYWYRQDPGQGLRLIYYSQIVNDFQKGDIAEGYSVSREKKESFPLTVTSAQKNPTAFYLCASRLGTGASTDTQYFGPGTRLTVL.